This T cell receptor (beta chain) was retrieved from a study of blood T cell repertoires in COVID-19. Whole-study context: Whether acute or convalescent, the COVID-19 samples came from the United States, Italy and Spain.

Per the original data handling: Using reference gene primer amplification, nucleated cell counts were estimated. Profiling relied on immunoSEQ multiplex PCR, and the TCRdb table lists in-frame clones only, not all of them. The DNA was the basis for D and trimming; V, J and clone size are from that table. The data contain 150,000 to 200,000 clones, roughly 80% of them singletons. The study assigned cohorts using participant-reported clinical history. Sequencing input: PBMCs or T cells enriched from blood (not recorded which). The clonotype originates from a woman aged 45-65 years who had recovered from COVID-19.

The CDR3 DNA reads TGTGCCAGCATGGCGGGACTAGCGGACACCGGGGAGCTGTTTTTT. Protein product: CASMAGLADTGELFF. J is TRBJ2-2 and V is TRBV2; TRBD2 matches 11 bases. Looked up from germline, CDR1 is SNHLY and CDR2 is FYNNEI. V shed 7 bases and J 3 bases; nucleotides not matched to a gene: 4. The CDR3 covers 15 residues.